Listed below are T cell receptor beta chains from one sample, sequenced in a study of blood T cell repertoires in COVID-19. Sequenced by immunoSEQ multiplex PCR; TCRdb stores in-frame clones only, minus some. Of nearly 200,000 clones listed, around four fifths are singletons. Sequencing input: peripheral blood. The origin of the receptors is a man in his sixties with COVID-19, enrolled during active disease. Both conserved end residues are part of each CDR3. Fields, in order: V gene, J gene, D gene, clone size, CDR3 DNA, CDR3 protein. A D gene is named only where the DNA matches it firmly. The listing skips clone size in some rows; elsewhere it reads once, few, many or a size class.

V: TRBV12-5; J: TRBJ2-2; D: TRBD2; size: few; DNA: TGTGCTAGTGGTTCGCTCCAGCGGGAGGGTGACGGGAACACCGGGGAGCTGTTTTTT; CDR3: CASGSLQREGDGNTGELFF
V: TRBV28; J: TRBJ1-5; D: -; size: -; DNA: TGTGCCAGCAGCCCTCAGATCAGGGGCGGCAATCAGCCCCAGCATTTT; CDR3: CASSPQIRGGNQPQHF
V: TRBV19; J: TRBJ1-1; D: -; size: -; DNA: TGTGCCAGTAGTATTGGCGGGGCGGGGACTGAAGCTTTCTTT; CDR3: CASSIGGAGTEAFF
V: TRBV18; J: TRBJ1-5; D: TRBD1; size: -; DNA: TGTGCCAGCTCACCTCAGGGGGCTGATCAGCCCCAGCATTTT; CDR3: CASSPQGADQPQHF
V: TRBV7-3; J: TRBJ2-7; D: -; size: -; DNA: TGTGCCAGCAGCTTAATTGGCCGCTGGAGCTCCTACGAGCAGTACTTC; CDR3: CASSLIGRWSSYEQYF
V: TRBV9; J: TRBJ1-1; D: -; size: -; DNA: TGTGCCAGCAGCGCTTCGACGGGGAACACTGAAGCTTTCTTT; CDR3: CASSASTGNTEAFF
V: TRBV20-1; J: TRBJ2-3; D: TRBD1; size: -; DNA: TGCAGTGCTAGTTACGGGACAGTCACAGATACGCAGTATTTT; CDR3: CSASYGTVTDTQYF
V: TRBV6-2/TRBV6-3; J: TRBJ1-5; D: TRBD1; size: -; DNA: TGTGCCAGCAGTTACCCGAGGGGACAGACTAGCAATCAGCCCCAGCATTTT; CDR3: CASSYPRGQTSNQPQHF
V: TRBV6-5; J: TRBJ2-2; D: TRBD1; size: -; DNA: TGTGCCAGCAGTTCGGACAGGGGACCCAAAGGTGGCGAGCTGTTTTTT; CDR3: CASSSDRGPKGGELFF
V: TRBV29-1; J: TRBJ2-7; D: -; size: few; DNA: TGCAGCGTTGAATTCTCGGACAGTCCTACCTACGAGCAGTACTTC; CDR3: CSVEFSDSPTYEQYF
V: TRBV9; J: TRBJ1-3; D: TRBD1; size: -; DNA: TGTGCCAGCAGCGAGGACGCCGGGACAGGGGGCCGAAACACCATATATTTT; CDR3: CASSEDAGTGGRNTIYF
V: TRBV12-3/TRBV12-4; J: TRBJ1-5; D: -; size: -; DNA: TGTGCCAGCAGCCCCCATAGCAATCAGCCCCAGCATTTT; CDR3: CASSPHSNQPQHF
V: TRBV6-5; J: TRBJ1-1; D: -; size: -; DNA: TGTGCCAGCAGCTTTTGGGGGGGGTCAGGCACTGAAGCTTTCTTT; CDR3: CASSFWGGSGTEAFF
V: TRBV10-1; J: TRBJ2-1; D: TRBD1; size: -; DNA: TGCGCCAGCAGTTCGTCCGGGACAGCGCAGTTCTTC; CDR3: CASSSSGTAQFF
V: TRBV5-1; J: TRBJ1-1; D: TRBD1; size: -; DNA: TGCGCCAGCAGCTTTTCACAGGGGGGGAACACTGAAGCTTTCTTT; CDR3: CASSFSQGGNTEAFF
V: TRBV6-5; J: TRBJ2-5; D: TRBD2; size: -; DNA: TGTGCCAGCAGTTCCTTTAGCGGGAGGGGGCAAGAGACCCAGTACTTC; CDR3: CASSSFSGRGQETQYF
V: TRBV23-1; J: TRBJ1-2; D: TRBD1; size: -; DNA: TGCGCCAGCAGTCAATCTAAACTTCGACAGGGGGCTAACTATGGCTACACCTTC; CDR3: CASSQSKLRQGANYGYTF
V: TRBV27; J: TRBJ2-7; D: TRBD1; size: -; DNA: TGTGCCAGCAGTTTATCAAGACAGGGCCGGTCCTACGAGCAGTACTTC; CDR3: CASSLSRQGRSYEQYF
V: TRBV19; J: TRBJ1-1; D: TRBD1; size: -; DNA: TGTGCCAGTAGTCTAAGACAGGGGGTGAGGACTGAAGCTTTCTTT; CDR3: CASSLRQGVRTEAFF
V: TRBV5-6; J: TRBJ1-2; D: TRBD1; size: -; DNA: TGTGCCAGCAGCCAGGACAGGGCCTATGGCTACACCTTC; CDR3: CASSQDRAYGYTF
V: TRBV4-2; J: TRBJ1-4; D: -; size: -; DNA: TGTGCCAGCAACCCTGGGAGTGGTTCTTTGAAACTGTTTTTT; CDR3: CASNPGSGSLKLFF
V: TRBV21-1; J: TRBJ2-7; D: -; size: -; DNA: TGTGCCAGTTGGGGGGGATCAGGGGACCGCGTCTACGAGCAGTACTTC; CDR3: CASWGGSGDRVYEQYF
V: TRBV4-1; J: TRBJ2-7; D: -; size: -; DNA: TGCGCCAGCAGCCAAGATAGGGGCCCCTACGAGCAGTACTTC; CDR3: CASSQDRGPYEQYF
V: TRBV18; J: TRBJ1-2; D: TRBD1; size: -; DNA: TGTGCCAGCTCGCCCATGACAGGGAGCTATGGCTACACCTTC; CDR3: CASSPMTGSYGYTF
V: TRBV27; J: TRBJ1-2; D: TRBD1; size: -; DNA: TGTGCCAGCAGCAAGGGAGGGCCAGACAGGGGGCGCGGTGGCTACACCTTC; CDR3: CASSKGGPDRGRGGYTF
V: TRBV5-8; J: TRBJ1-1; D: -; size: -; DNA: TGTGCCAGCAGCTTGGGGCAGGCTTACACTGAAGCTTTCTTT; CDR3: CASSLGQAYTEAFF
V: TRBV12-3/TRBV12-4; J: TRBJ2-7; D: -; size: -; DNA: TGTGCCAGCAGTTTTAGCTACGAGCAGTACTTC; CDR3: CASSFSYEQYF